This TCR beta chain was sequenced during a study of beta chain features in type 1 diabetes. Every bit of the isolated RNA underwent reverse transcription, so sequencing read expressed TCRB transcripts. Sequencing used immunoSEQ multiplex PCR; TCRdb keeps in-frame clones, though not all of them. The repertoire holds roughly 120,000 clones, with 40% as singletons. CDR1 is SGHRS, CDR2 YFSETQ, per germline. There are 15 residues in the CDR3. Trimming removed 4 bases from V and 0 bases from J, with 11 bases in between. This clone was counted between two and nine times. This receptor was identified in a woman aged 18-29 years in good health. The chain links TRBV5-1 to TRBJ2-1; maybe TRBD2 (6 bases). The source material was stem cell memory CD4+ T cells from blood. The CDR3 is CASSTASASYNEQFF. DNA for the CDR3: TGCGCCAGCAGCACCGCTAGCGCCTCCTACAATGAGCAGTTCTTC.